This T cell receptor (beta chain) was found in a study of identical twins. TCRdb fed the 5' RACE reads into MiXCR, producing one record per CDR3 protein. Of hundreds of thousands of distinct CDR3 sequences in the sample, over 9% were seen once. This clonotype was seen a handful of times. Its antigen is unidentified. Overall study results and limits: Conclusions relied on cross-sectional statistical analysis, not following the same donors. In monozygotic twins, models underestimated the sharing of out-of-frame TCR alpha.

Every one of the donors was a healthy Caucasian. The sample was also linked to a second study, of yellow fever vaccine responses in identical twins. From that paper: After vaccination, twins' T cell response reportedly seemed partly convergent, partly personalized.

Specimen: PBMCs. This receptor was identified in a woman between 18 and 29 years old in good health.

CDR3 sequence reads: CSVDGQGHQETQYF. The DNA of the CDR3 is TGCAGCGTTGATGGACAGGGGCACCAAGAGACCCAGTACTTC. This chain connects TRBV29-1 to TRBJ2-5; TRBD1 matches at 9 bases. CDR3 length: 14 amino acids. Germline V gives CDR1 SQVTM, CDR2 ANQGSEA. The V and J ends lost 3 bases and 0 bases, in that order; junction bases with no gene match: 2.